Following are 17 T cell receptor beta chains from one sample sequenced in a study of monozygotic twins with cystic fibrosis. Some clones are missing from TCRdb's copy, which holds only in-frame ones; the method was immunoSEQ multiplex PCR. The sample lists 20,000 or so clones; around 97% were seen once. Input material: blood. Receptors originate from a woman aged 25-40 years with cystic fibrosis.

V and J are TRBV28 and TRBJ1-2, with a tentative D call TRBD1 (6 bases). The length of the CDR3 is 14 residues. Germline-derived CDR1 and CDR2 are MDHEN and SYDVKM. V was trimmed by 4 bases and J by 6 bases, leaving 15 bases between them. The CDR3 region has the DNA TGTGCCAGCAGTTCTACAGGGAGCCAGCATGGCTACACCTTC. This encodes CASSSTGSQHGYTF.

The rearrangement uses TRBV7-2 and TRBJ1-2, with D uncertain. Looked up from germline, CDR1 is SGHTA and CDR2 is FQGNSA. The CDR3 length is 16 residues. Trimming took 1 base from V and 3 from J, leaving 15 bases between them. The CDR3 loop is CASSLGLAVAHYGYTF. CDR3 DNA: TGTGCCAGCAGCTTAGGATTGGCCGTGGCCCACTATGGCTACACCTTC.

This chain uses TRBV6-1 with TRBJ2-5; 8 nucleotides align to TRBD1. This CDR3 is 16 amino acids long. Germline V gene data show CDR1 as MNHNS and CDR2 as SASEGT. The junction had 7 bases not matched to a gene; V was cut back by 0 bases and J by 4 bases. In DNA, the CDR3 is TGTGCCAGCAGTGAAGCCTTCAGGGGGCTAGGAGAGACCCAGTACTTC. This sequence encodes CASSEAFRGLGETQYF.

The chain recombines TRBV7-2 with TRBJ1-6; D remains ambiguous. The V gene's germline CDR1 is SGHTA and CDR2 FQGNSA. V was trimmed by 5 bases and J by 0 bases, leaving 17 bases between them. The CDR3 consists of 18 residues. CDR3: CASSPSPQTGSYNSPLHF. The CDR3 nucleotides are TGTGCCAGCAGCCCCAGCCCCCAGACCGGCTCCTATAATTCACCCCTCCACTTT.

The chain combines TRBV6-1 with TRBJ1-1; D gene ambiguous. Germline assignment: CDR1 MNHNS and CDR2 SASEGT. The CDR3 extends over 15 amino acids. The V end was cut by 2 bases, the J end by 0 bases, with 10 bases between. The CDR3 loop reads CASSEPGWMNTEAFF. CDR3 coding DNA: TGTGCCAGCAGTGAACCAGGCTGGATGAACACTGAAGCTTTCTTT.

This chain links TRBV4-1 with TRBJ1-2; D is ambiguous. Germline CDR1 and CDR2: MGHRA and YSYEKL. This CDR3 has 12 residues. Trimming removed 1 base at V and 9 bases at J, with 9 bases between. CDR3 loop: CASSQGPESYTF. The CDR3 region has the DNA TGCGCCAGCAGCCAAGGGCCCGAAAGCTACACCTTC.

The rearrangement links TRBV19 to TRBJ2-7; TRBD2 aligns across 9 bases. The V and J ends lost 6 bases and 6 bases, in that order; junction bases with no gene match: 21. The CDR3 runs to 18 residues. Germline V gives CDR1 LNHDA, CDR2 SQIVND (reference sequence). CDR3 DNA sequence: TGTGCCAGTAGCACGATTCACACGTTAGCGGGGGATAGGTTCGAGCAGTACTTC. Translating it yields CASSTIHTLAGDRFEQYF. Using reference TRBV19 and TRBJ2-7 for the parts outside the CDR3, the full variable domain is DGGITQSPKYLFRKEGQNVTLSCEQNLNHDAMYWYRQDPGQGLRLIYYSQIVNDFQKGDIAEGYSVSREKKESFPLTVTSAQKNPTAFYLCASSTIHTLAGDRFEQYFGPGTRLTVT.

This chain links TRBV5-4 with TRBJ2-3; D may be TRBD1 or TRBD2 (5 bases each). Germline values: CDR1 SGHNT, CDR2 YYREEE (reference sequence). The V gene lost 9 bases and the J gene lost 2 bases, with 19 bases spanning the gap. The CDR3 runs 15 residues. Here the CDR3 DNA reads TGTGCCACCTGGGGTCGGGGACGGAACACAGATACGCAGTATTTT. As protein: CATWGRGRNTDTQYF.

The chain is built from TRBV5-4 and TRBJ2-2; maybe TRBD1 (6 bases). The CDR3 is 16 amino acids. CDR1 SGHNT and CDR2 YYREEE come from the germline V gene (reference sequence). V was trimmed by 0 bases and J by 1 base, leaving 10 bases between them. CDR3 amino acids: CASSLGLQGNTGELFF. CDR3 sequence (DNA): TGTGCCAGCAGCTTGGGGCTACAGGGGAACACCGGGGAGCTGTTTTTT. Full variable domain (outside the CDR3, taken from reference TRBV5-4 and TRBJ2-2): ETGVTQSPTHLIKTRGQQVTLRCSSQSGHNTVSWYQQALGQGPQFIFQYYREEENGRGNFPPRFSGLQFPNYSSELNVNALELDDSALYLCASSLGLQGNTGELFFGEGSRLTVL.

V usage is TRBV5-5 and J usage is TRBJ1-2; D remains unclear. The CDR3 runs to 17 residues. Germline CDR1 reads SGHKS; CDR2 reads YYEKEE (reference sequence). V lost 0 bases and J 5 bases, leaving 20 bases between the germline ends. The CDR3 region is CASSLEASGSIIYGYTF. CDR3 DNA sequence: TGTGCCAGCAGCTTGGAAGCTTCCGGGTCCATTATATATGGCTACACCTTC.

The rearrangement joins TRBV27 to TRBJ1-2; a weak D match, TRBD1 (6 bases). This CDR3 is 12 amino acids long. Between the trimmed V and J ends, which lost 6 bases and 8 bases, there was a span of 13 bases. Germline V CDR1 and CDR2: MNHEY, SMNVEV (reference sequence). In DNA form, the CDR3 reads TGTGCCAGCAGGGAGAGGGGGTACGGCTACACCTTC. This codes for CASRERGYGYTF.

The genes are TRBV27 and TRBJ2-7; 10 bases are a match to TRBD2. This CDR3 has 14 amino acids. Germline CDR1 and CDR2: MNHEY and SMNVEV (reference sequence). The trim removed 5 bases at V and 6 bases at J, leaving 7 bases unmatched. CDR3 nucleotides: TGTGCCAGCAGTACAGCGGGGGGGCCCCGCGAGCAGTACTTC. The encoded protein is CASSTAGGPREQYF.

The chain has TRBV20-1 and TRBJ2-7; no clear D. CDR1 and CDR2 (germline): DFQATT, SNEGSKA (reference sequence). This CDR3 contains 10 residues. Trimming pared 3 bases from V and 9 bases from J, leaving 9 bases between. CDR3 DNA sequence: TGCAGTGCTAGTATCCGGAGGCAGTACTTC. Translation: CSASIRRQYF.

This clone was detected once. The chain uses TRBV7-9 and TRBJ2-1; the match to TRBD1 covers 8 bases. This CDR3 region has 16 residues. The V and J ends lost 5 bases and 4 bases, in that order; junction bases with no gene match: 10. CDR1 is SEHNR, CDR2 FQNEAQ, per germline (reference sequence). The CDR3 DNA follows: TGTGCCAGCAGCCATCCCGGGACAGGAGTATACAATGAGCAGTTCTTC. Amino acid sequence: CASSHPGTGVYNEQFF.

The chain carries TRBV7-9 and TRBJ1-4, with 8 bases that match TRBD1. This CDR3 region has 14 residues. Germline CDR1 reads SEHNR; CDR2 reads FQNEAQ (reference sequence). J gave up 8 bases and V 5 bases, and 7 bases lay outside the gene matches. CDR3 DNA: TGTGCCAGCAGCCGAGGACAGGGACGGGAAAAACTGTTTTTT. Its translation is CASSRGQGREKLFF. The entire variable domain, with the rest obtained from reference TRBV7-9 and TRBJ1-4, is as follows: DTGVSQNPRHKITKRGQNVTFRCDPISEHNRLYWYRQTLGQGPEFLTYFQNEAQLEKSRLLSDRFSAERPKGSFSTLEIQRTEQGDSAMYLCASSRGQGREKLFFGSGTQLSVL.

The CDR3 loop reads CASSPSDREAEAFF. The CDR3 DNA is TGTGCCAGCAGCCCCTCGGACAGGGAGGCTGAAGCTTTCTTT. V and J are TRBV7-9 and TRBJ1-1, with 8 bases aligning to TRBD1. Germline CDR1 is SEHNR and CDR2 is FQNEAQ (reference sequence). This CDR3 region has 14 residues. The junction had 8 bases not matched to a gene; V was cut back by 5 bases and J by 6 bases.

V gene TRBV9 combines with J gene TRBJ2-1, with D perhaps matching TRBD1 (6 bases). Germline CDR1 and CDR2: SGDLS and YYNGEE. Trimming stripped 4 bases from V and 6 bases from J, with 17 bases between. The CDR3 runs to 15 residues. In nucleotides, the CDR3 is TGTGCCAGCAGCACCTCAGGGGCGCACCCCAATGAGCAGTTCTTC. This codes for CASSTSGAHPNEQFF.